These 30 T cell receptor beta chains originate from one sample sequenced in a study of beta chain features in type 1 diabetes (dated by TCRdb to the late 2010s). Libraries were constructed by the immunoSEQ multiplex PCR assay. The entire isolated RNA was reverse transcribed using the High Capacity cDNA Reverse Transcription Kit, and thus expressed TCRB transcripts were sequenced. TCRdb's version of the immuneACCESS table is confined to in-frame rearrangements and falls short of the full clone set. An unresolved V gene accounts for under half of the shortfall where checked; the remainder is of unknown origin. A total of fewer than 400,000 clones appear in this sample, 8% of them only once. Under 0.5% of the sample comes from the top ten. The sequencing input was central memory CD4+ T cells from blood. The receptors come from a young woman in good health.

The rearrangement links TRBV9 to TRBJ2-5, with D possibly being TRBD1 (5 bases). CDR3 length: 14 amino acids. The ends were cut back, 5 bases at V and 2 bases at J, with 13 bases in the middle. CDR1 SGDLS and CDR2 YYNGEE come from the germline V gene. The CDR3 nucleotides read TGTGCCAGCAGTGAGACAGACAGACAAGAGACCCAGTACTTC. This codes for CASSETDRQETQYF.

The chain has TRBV7-9 and TRBJ2-2, with 11 bases lining up with TRBD2. Germline V gene sequence: CDR1 SEHNR, CDR2 FQNEAQ (reference sequence). The CDR3 is 15 amino acids. Trimming removed 6 bases from V and 5 bases from J; junction bases left unmatched: 5. The CDR3 DNA is TGTGCCAGCAGACCGGGACTAGCGGTTACCGGGGAGCTGTTTTTT. Protein sequence: CASRPGLAVTGELFF.

This clone showed up just a few times. The rearrangement links TRBV6-6 to TRBJ2-6, with 7 bases lining up with TRBD1. This CDR3 is built from 13 residues. V was pared by 10 bases and J by 1 base, with 1 base of the junction left unmatched. CDR1 is MNHNY and CDR2 is SVGAGI in the germline V gene (reference sequence). CDR3 loop: CATRGSGANVLTF. The CDR3 DNA reads as TGTGCCACCAGGGGGTCTGGGGCCAACGTCCTGACTTTC.

This clone is a singleton in its sample. This chain joins TRBV11-3 and TRBJ1-1; D unclear. The germline CDR1 and CDR2 sequences are SGHNT and YENEEA. This CDR3 has 12 amino acids. Trimming pared 6 bases from V and 0 bases from J, leaving 5 bases between. The CDR3 region is CASRGMNTEAFF. The CDR3 region has the DNA TGTGCCAGCAGGGGTATGAACACTGAAGCTTTCTTT.

The gene calls are TRBV19 and TRBJ2-2; 9 bases map to TRBD1. Unmatched junction bases numbered 10, after V lost 5 bases and J lost 9 bases. Germline CDR1 reads LNHDA; CDR2 reads SQIVND (reference sequence). CDR3 length equals 15 residues. The CDR3 reads CASSVFTGGARELFF. CDR3 bases: TGTGCCAGTAGTGTATTTACAGGGGGCGCGCGGGAGCTGTTTTTT.

This chain joins TRBV5-1 and TRBJ2-7; 8 bases match TRBD1. Germline assignment: CDR1 SGHRS and CDR2 YFSETQ. CDR3 length equals 17 residues. Trimming removed 3 bases from V and 3 bases from J; junction bases left unmatched: 14. DNA of the CDR3: TGCGCCAGCAGCTATTATACCGGGACAGGAGCCAACTACGAGCAGTACTTC. Translation: CASSYYTGTGANYEQYF.

This clone was seen many times. The V gene is TRBV7-9, the J gene TRBJ2-1; D gene unclear. V was clipped by 5 bases and J by 1 base, with 15 bases between them. Germline CDR1 SEHNR, CDR2 FQNEAQ (reference sequence). The CDR3 spans 16 residues. CDR3 sequence (DNA): TGTGCCAGCAGCCCGGATGGGATGCGGTCCTACAATGAGCAGTTCTTC. It encodes CASSPDGMRSYNEQFF.

This clone appeared a few times. V usage is TRBV27 and J usage is TRBJ1-1, with no clear D. Trimming left V 5 bases short and J 0 bases short, with 7 bases between. The CDR3 contains 13 residues. Germline CDR1 is MNHEY and CDR2 is SMNVEV (reference sequence). CDR3 sequence: CASSRSMNTEAFF. Here the CDR3 DNA reads TGTGCCAGCAGTCGATCCATGAACACTGAAGCTTTCTTT.

At least ten counts were recorded for this clone. The CDR3 region has the DNA TGTGCCAGCAGTGACGGCCCCCCCTTATCTGGGGCCAACGTCCTGACTTTC. This codes for CASSDGPPLSGANVLTF. The chain has TRBV2 and TRBJ2-6; unclear D gene. This CDR3 has 17 amino acids. The V gene lost 3 bases and the J gene lost 1 base, with 13 bases spanning the gap. The V gene's germline CDR1 is SNHLY and CDR2 FYNNEI.

The V call is TRBV27, the J call TRBJ2-1; 7 bases match TRBD2. Trimming cost V 4 bases and J 1 base; bases outside gene matches: 7. CDR1 is MNHEY and CDR2 is SMNVEV in the germline V gene (reference sequence). This CDR3 contains 16 residues. The CDR3 is CASSSRLARSYNEQFF. The CDR3 DNA is TGTGCCAGCAGTTCCAGACTAGCAAGGTCCTACAATGAGCAGTTCTTC.

This clone was observed a few times. The V gene is TRBV9, the J gene TRBJ2-1, with D unclear. V was shortened by 2 bases and J by 7 bases, with 16 bases between the two germline ends. Germline V gene lookup returns CDR1 SGDLS and CDR2 YYNGEE. This CDR3 spans 15 amino acids. The chain's CDR3 is CASSVSSLSQNEQFF. CDR3 sequence (DNA): TGTGCCAGCAGCGTTTCCAGCCTCTCTCAGAATGAGCAGTTCTTC. The variable domain in full, with the rest retrieved from reference TRBV9 and TRBJ2-1, is DSGVTQTPKHLITATGQRVTLRCSPRSGDLSVYWYQQSLDQGLQFLIQYYNGEERAKGNILERFSAQQFPDLHSELNLSSLELGDSALYFCASSVSSLSQNEQFFGPGTRLTVL.

This clone was detected once. At one end, the junction sequence differs from germline, possibly due to a read error. The genes are TRBV11-2 and TRBJ2-3; D not resolved. The CDR3 is 12 residues long. In germline, CDR1 is SGHAT, CDR2 FQNNGV. The DNA of the CDR3 is TGTGCCAGCAGCTTCAGAGATACCCAGTGGGATTTT. It yields the protein CASSFRDTQWDF.

The chain recombines TRBV4-2 with TRBJ1-5; D not certain. V was clipped by 0 bases and J by 7 bases, with 7 bases between them. This CDR3 has 13 amino acids. Per the germline V gene, CDR1 is LGHNA and CDR2 is YNFKEQ. The CDR3, as DNA: TGTGCCAGCAGCCAAGAGAAGGGACAGCCCCAGCATTTT. Residues: CASSQEKGQPQHF.

This clone was detected only a few times. The J gene is TRBJ2-3, the V gene TRBV4-1; D gene ambiguous. Germline values: CDR1 MGHRA, CDR2 YSYEKL. The CDR3 sequence is 15 residues long. V dropped 1 base and J dropped 0 bases, with 8 bases sitting between them. CDR3 sequence reads: CASSQGPQSTDTQYF. DNA of the CDR3: TGCGCCAGCAGCCAAGGGCCGCAGAGCACAGATACGCAGTATTTT.

J is TRBJ2-3 and V is TRBV20-1; D not certain. The CDR3 is 10 residues long. Looked up from germline, CDR1 is DFQATT and CDR2 is SNEGSKA (reference sequence). CDR3: CSQSTDTQYF. The CDR3, as DNA: TGCAGCCAGTCCACAGATACGCAGTATTTT.

The chain uses TRBV7-2 and TRBJ2-1; D unresolved. Germline CDR1 and CDR2: SGHTA and FQGNSA. The CDR3 loop spans 14 amino acids. The V end lost 5 bases, the J end lost 2 bases, and 10 bases lay between the germline ends. CDR3: CASSALVTYNEQFF. CDR3 nucleotides: TGTGCCAGCAGCGCATTAGTAACCTACAATGAGCAGTTCTTC.

This clone was picked up a small number of times. The chain combines TRBV19 with TRBJ1-5, with D perhaps matching TRBD1 (5 bases). This CDR3 spans 13 amino acids. V was clipped by 5 bases and J by 5 bases, with 10 bases between them. The germline CDR1 and CDR2 sequences are LNHDA and SQIVND (reference sequence). This chain's CDR3 is CASSEDIDQPQHF. Here the CDR3 DNA reads TGTGCCAGTAGTGAGGACATCGATCAGCCCCAGCATTTT.

This clone has just a few counts. The V gene is TRBV5-4, the J gene TRBJ2-7; D is undetermined. The CDR3 is 13 residues long. V lost 7 bases to trimming and J lost 1 base, with 12 bases between them. CDR1 and CDR2 from the germline V gene are SGHNT and YYREEE (reference sequence). CDR3 sequence reads: CASGLMGSYEQYF. The CDR3 nucleotides read TGTGCCAGCGGGCTAATGGGTTCCTACGAGCAGTACTTC.

The gene calls are TRBV6-5 and TRBJ2-2, with D uncertain. CDR1 MNHEY and CDR2 SVGAGI come from the germline V gene. The V end lost 4 bases, the J end lost 5 bases, and 17 bases lay between the germline ends. CDR3 length equals 16 residues. In DNA form, the CDR3 reads TGTGCCAGCAGTTTATGGAAGCAAGACAAGACCGGGGAGCTGTTTTTT. Protein product: CASSLWKQDKTGELFF.

This clone was observed a few times. This sequence joins TRBV6-5 and TRBJ2-5, with TRBD2 as a possible D gene (5 bases). V lost 0 bases, J lost 5 bases, and 13 bases lay in between. The CDR3 has 15 amino acids. Germline V CDR1 and CDR2: MNHEY, SVGAGI. The CDR3 loop is CASSYSGMGEETQYF. Written as DNA, the CDR3 is TGTGCCAGCAGTTACTCCGGTATGGGAGAGGAGACCCAGTACTTC.

The V and J genes are TRBV16 and TRBJ1-2; 8 bases map to TRBD1. CDR3 length: 16 amino acids. Germline V CDR1 and CDR2: KGHSY, FQNENV. The V gene end was trimmed by 1 base and the J gene end by 5 bases; junction bases not matched to a gene: 9. CDR3 protein: CASSQLSGDRGYGYTF. CDR3 coding DNA: TGTGCCAGCAGCCAATTAAGCGGAGACAGGGGATATGGCTACACCTTC. The entire variable domain, with the rest obtained from reference TRBV16 and TRBJ1-2, is as follows: GEEVAQTPKHLVRGEGQKAKLYCAPIKGHSYVFWYQQVLKNEFKFLISFQNENVFDETGMPKERFSAKCLPNSPCSLEIQATKLEDSAVYFCASSQLSGDRGYGYTFGSGTRLTVV.

The chain uses TRBV10-3 and TRBJ1-4, with D perhaps matching TRBD1 (6 bases). The CDR3 contains 16 residues. Germline V gene lookup returns CDR1 ENHRY and CDR2 SYGVKD. Between the trimmed V and J ends, which lost 0 bases and 2 bases, there was a span of 10 bases. CDR3 in DNA: TGTGCCATCAGTGAGTCCAGGGGCTGGACTAATGAAAAACTGTTTTTT. This sequence encodes CAISESRGWTNEKLFF.

The chain couples TRBV11-1 to TRBJ2-1; no clear D gene. V was trimmed by 4 bases and J by 9 bases, leaving 13 bases between them. This CDR3 is 13 amino acids long. Germline V CDR1 and CDR2: SGHAT, FQDESV (reference sequence). CDR3 in amino acids: CASSSGSTREQFF. The CDR3 DNA is TGTGCCAGCAGCTCTGGCTCTACCCGTGAGCAGTTCTTC.

This clone was observed a handful of times. This chain connects TRBV25-1 to TRBJ1-2, with D uncertain. CDR1 is MGHDK and CDR2 is SYGVNS in the germline V gene. The CDR3 is 15 amino acids. V was pared by 0 bases and J by 6 bases, with 14 bases between. CDR3 sequence (DNA): TGTGCCAGCAGTGAATATATTGGGAATTTAGATGGCTACACCTTC. Its protein is CASSEYIGNLDGYTF.

The chain links TRBV28 to TRBJ2-7, with a weak D call TRBD2 (6 bases). In germline, CDR1 is MDHEN, CDR2 SYDVKM. This CDR3 contains 16 residues. Trimming took off 3 bases at V and 2 bases at J, with 17 bases between the two ends. This chain's CDR3 is CASSFHLAGLTYEQYF. Written as DNA, the CDR3 is TGTGCCAGCAGTTTTCACTTGGCGGGACTCACCTACGAGCAGTACTTC. Looking up the rest from reference TRBV28 and TRBJ2-7 gives the full variable domain: DVKVTQSSRYLVKRTGEKVFLECVQDMDHENMFWYRQDPGLGLRLIYFSYDVKMKEKGDIPEGYSVSREKKERFSLILESASTNQTSMYLCASSFHLAGLTYEQYFGPGTRLTVT.

The chain links TRBV14 to TRBJ1-4, with 7 bases matching TRBD1. Germline-derived CDR1 and CDR2 are SGHDN and FVKESK. The CDR3 sequence is 19 residues long. J gave up 2 bases and V 3 bases, and 15 bases lay outside the gene matches. The CDR3 loop is CASSQRWTGRSLTNEKLFF. The CDR3 bases are TGTGCCAGCAGCCAGAGGTGGACAGGAAGGTCGCTGACTAATGAAAAACTGTTTTTT. The full variable domain, in which reference TRBV14 and TRBJ1-4 provide the parts outside the CDR3, is EAGVTQFPSHSVIEKGQTVTLRCDPISGHDNLYWYRRVMGKEIKFLLHFVKESKQDESGMPNNRFLAERTGGTYSTLKVQPAELEDSGVYFCASSQRWTGRSLTNEKLFFGSGTQLSVL.

The CDR3 region is CASSSSRGNTQYF. The DNA of the CDR3 is TGTGCCAGCAGCTCGAGCAGGGGAAATACGCAGTATTTT. The chain combines TRBV7-2 with TRBJ2-3, with D possibly TRBD1 on 6 matching bases. The germline V gene has CDR1 SGHTA and CDR2 FQGNSA. This CDR3 has 13 residues. Trimming removed 4 bases from V and 7 bases from J, with 12 bases in between.

This clone has just a few counts. The V call is TRBV28, the J call TRBJ2-7; tentative D call: TRBD2 (6 bases). CDR1 MDHEN and CDR2 SYDVKM come from the germline V gene. The CDR3 consists of 13 residues. V dropped 7 bases and J dropped 2 bases, with 12 bases sitting between them. The CDR3 DNA reads TGTGCCAGCATCCGTAGCGGAGCCTACGAGCAGTACTTC. It is translated as CASIRSGAYEQYF.

DNA for the CDR3: TGTGCCAGCAGTTCAGACTCTTCGGGTGAGCAGTTCTTC. As protein: CASSSDSSGEQFF. The V gene is TRBV6-6, the J gene TRBJ2-1; D is ambiguous. Germline-derived CDR1 and CDR2 are MNHNY and SVGAGI (reference sequence). CDR3 length equals 13 residues. V gave up 4 bases and J gave up 9 bases, with 13 bases separating them.

This chain links TRBV5-1 with TRBJ1-1; D uncertain. Germline lookup yields CDR1 SGHRS and CDR2 YFSETQ. This CDR3 spans 12 amino acids. V was shortened by 2 bases and J by 1 base, with 3 bases between the two germline ends. The CDR3 protein is CASSLQNTEAFF. CDR3 nucleotides: TGCGCCAGCAGCTTACAGAACACTGAAGCTTTCTTT.